Following are 10 T cell receptor beta chains from one sample sequenced in a study of Ad26.COV2.S vaccination and SARS-CoV-2 variants. Treatment in this sample: around 19 received Ad26.COV2.S at low or high dose, single or two shots; about five received placebo; per-sample allocation not given. Sampling occurred on day 63 after the first vaccine or placebo injection. Clones were read by immunoSEQ multiplex PCR, and TCRdb kept only the in-frame ones, dropping some. Here the sample spans about 420,000 clones, approximately 88% being singletons. The source was peripheral blood, collected in a trial of Ad26.COV2.S vaccine versus placebo. These receptors came from a person aged 18-65 years who received the Ad26.COV2.S COVID-19 vaccine or a placebo.

This chain connects TRBV4-3 to TRBJ1-1; D uncertain. The CDR3 has 15 amino acids. Looked up from germline, CDR1 is LGHNA and CDR2 is YSLEER. Trimming removed 5 bases at V and 1 base at J, with 14 bases between. DNA for the CDR3: TGCGCCAGCAGCTCAGATAGAATTCCGAACACTGAAGCTTTCTTT. This translates into CASSSDRIPNTEAFF.

The gene calls are TRBV24-1 and TRBJ2-3, with TRBD1 as a possible D gene (5 bases). The CDR3 is 13 residues long. Trimming pared 7 bases from V and 6 bases from J, leaving 13 bases between. Germline lookup yields CDR1 KGHDR and CDR2 SFDVKD. The CDR3 sequence: CATSPQGVDTQYF. CDR3 sequence (DNA): TGTGCCACCAGCCCCCAAGGGGTGGATACGCAGTATTTT.

V usage is TRBV6-2 or TRBV6-3 and J usage is TRBJ1-2; D is possibly TRBD1 (5 bases). Trimming removed 5 bases at V and 4 bases at J, with 14 bases between. Germline CDR1 and CDR2: MNHEY and SVGEGT. The CDR3 is 14 amino acids. CDR3 coding DNA: TGTGCCAGCAGTAGGGGTTGGTTTGCCTATGGCTACACCTTC. Amino acid sequence: CASSRGWFAYGYTF.

This chain joins TRBV2 and TRBJ2-7; D call uncertain. The ends were cut back, 2 bases at V and 1 base at J, with 12 bases in the middle. Looked up from germline, CDR1 is SNHLY and CDR2 is FYNNEI. This CDR3 region has 15 residues. The CDR3 DNA is TGTGCCAGCAGTGAAATGGTAAACAGTTCCTACGAGCAGTACTTC. Its protein product is CASSEMVNSSYEQYF.

CDR3: CASSTSRGAGQPQHF. CDR3 nucleotides: TGTGCCAGCAGTACCTCCAGGGGGGCGGGTCAGCCCCAGCATTTT. V and J are TRBV27 and TRBJ1-5; TRBD1 aligns across 7 bases. The trim removed 5 bases at V and 6 bases at J, leaving 10 bases unmatched. CDR3 length: 15 amino acids. Germline V lookup: CDR1 MNHEY, CDR2 SMNVEV (reference sequence).

The J gene is TRBJ1-4, the V gene TRBV20-1, with D tentatively TRBD1 (5 bases). With 3 bases removed from V and 6 bases from J, the gap between germline ends came to 26 bases. This CDR3 has 18 amino acids. Germline V lookup: CDR1 DFQATT, CDR2 SNEGSKA (reference sequence). In DNA form, the CDR3 reads TGCAGTGCTAGTGTGGAGGTGCTGGGACGGGTGAGCTATGAAAAACTGTTTTTT. It translates to CSASVEVLGRVSYEKLFF.

The chain couples TRBV4-1 to TRBJ1-5; D not certain. The V and J ends lost 4 bases and 2 bases respectively, with 12 bases between them. The CDR3 length is 15 residues. Looked up from germline, CDR1 is MGHRA and CDR2 is YSYEKL. This chain's CDR3 is CASSLTNIGNQPQHF. The CDR3 DNA is TGCGCCAGCAGCCTCACAAACATAGGCAATCAGCCCCAGCATTTT.

The rearrangement links TRBV4-3 to TRBJ1-3; D remains unclear. Germline V gives CDR1 LGHNA, CDR2 YSLEER. There are 15 residues in the CDR3. Trimming stripped 0 bases from V and 1 base from J, with 7 bases between. The CDR3 region is CASSQDMGSGNTIYF. The CDR3 bases are TGCGCCAGCAGCCAAGATATGGGTTCTGGAAACACCATATATTTT.

The chain recombines TRBV5-8 with TRBJ1-3; D gene uncertain. Looked up from germline, CDR1 is SGHTS and CDR2 is YDEGEE. V lost 1 base and J 1 base, leaving 9 bases between the germline ends. CDR3 length equals 15 residues. The CDR3 region is CASSLRNGSGNTIYF. CDR3 coding DNA: TGTGCCAGCAGCTTGCGTAACGGATCTGGAAACACCATATATTTT.

The rearrangement uses TRBV7-6 and TRBJ1-4, with a tentative D call TRBD1 (6 bases). CDR3 length equals 14 residues. Deletions cut 4 bases from V and 6 bases from J, with 12 bases between. Germline V gives CDR1 SGHVS, CDR2 FNYEAQ. The CDR3 region is CASSSPGQYEKLFF. CDR3 DNA sequence: TGTGCCAGCAGCTCTCCGGGACAATATGAAAAACTGTTTTTT.